Shown below are 19 T cell receptor beta chains from a single sample sequenced in a study of blood T cell repertoires in COVID-19. The table came from immunoSEQ multiplex PCR; TCRdb's copy has only in-frame clones and leaves some out. Of about 63,000 clones listed, roughly 85% are singletons. What was sequenced was peripheral blood. These receptors were collected from a woman aged 80 or over with acute or convalescent COVID-19.

This chain links TRBV7-2 with TRBJ2-7; possible D gene TRBD2, 5 bases. Trimming pared 5 bases from V and 3 bases from J, leaving 11 bases between. Germline assignment: CDR1 SGHTA and CDR2 FQGNSA. The CDR3 consists of 13 residues. CDR3 protein: CASSTWTGYEQYF. The CDR3 DNA follows: TGTGCCAGCAGCACCTGGACTGGCTACGAGCAGTACTTC.

The CDR3 DNA sequence: TGTGCCAGCAGTTACCCCTTTGGGGCGGGAGGGTCAGATACGCAGTATTTT. Residues: CASSYPFGAGGSDTQYF. The V gene is TRBV6-2 or TRBV6-3, the J gene TRBJ2-3; the match to TRBD2 covers 9 bases. The germline gives CDR1 MNHEY, CDR2 SVGEGT. This CDR3 is built from 17 residues. With 2 bases clipped from V and 4 bases from J, the junction kept 10 bases outside the gene matches.

The chain combines TRBV10-3 with TRBJ2-1; 7 bases agree with TRBD1. With V trimmed by 0 bases and J by 6 bases, 8 bases remained unmatched. CDR3 length: 16 residues. CDR1 is ENHRY and CDR2 is SYGVKD in the germline V gene. CDR3 nucleotide sequence: TGTGCCATCAGTGAGTCACAGCTACAGGGGAGCAATGAGCAGTTCTTC. This sequence encodes CAISESQLQGSNEQFF.

The V gene is TRBV11-2, the J gene TRBJ1-2; weak D call: TRBD1 (5 bases). V was cut by 0 bases and J by 7 bases, with 12 bases left in between. CDR1 and CDR2 from the germline V gene are SGHAT and FQNNGV. The CDR3 runs 14 residues. As DNA, the CDR3 is TGTGCCAGCAGCTTAGAAGGGGCTAAGATTGGCTACACCTTC. Translation: CASSLEGAKIGYTF.

The gene calls are TRBV5-8 and TRBJ1-1, with D perhaps matching TRBD1 (5 bases). V was pared by 5 bases and J by 0 bases, with 17 bases between. The CDR3 totals 16 residues. The germline CDR1 and CDR2 sequences are SGHTS and YDEGEE. CDR3 protein: CASRPPDSLLNTEAFF. CDR3 nucleotide sequence: TGTGCCAGCAGACCTCCCGACAGTTTACTGAACACTGAAGCTTTCTTT.

The V and J genes are TRBV4-1 and TRBJ2-5; the D gene is possibly TRBD1 (6 bases). This CDR3 spans 15 amino acids. CDR1 and CDR2 from the germline V gene are MGHRA and YSYEKL. Trimming took off 1 base at V and 1 base at J, with 10 bases between the two ends. The CDR3 DNA is TGCGCCAGCAGCCAAGCCGGACAGAGCCAAGAGACCCAGTACTTC. Its protein is CASSQAGQSQETQYF.

The sample holds one count of this clone. J is TRBJ1-6 and V is TRBV27; maybe TRBD1 (5 bases). The V end was cut by 6 bases, the J end by 10 bases, with 16 bases between. The CDR3 consists of 14 residues. Looked up from germline, CDR1 is MNHEY and CDR2 is SMNVEV (reference sequence). The CDR3 DNA sequence: TGTGCCAGCAGGCCGACCCTTCCAGGGTCACCCCTCCACTTT. Translating gives CASRPTLPGSPLHF.

The chain uses TRBV27 and TRBJ1-2; TRBD1 agrees at 9 bases. The CDR3 is 13 residues long. With 6 bases clipped from V and 6 bases from J, the junction kept 5 bases outside the gene matches. Looked up from germline, CDR1 is MNHEY and CDR2 is SMNVEV (reference sequence). The DNA of the CDR3 is TGTGCCAGCAGCGGGGACAGGGTAAATGGCTACACCTTC. It encodes CASSGDRVNGYTF.

The CDR3 nucleotides read TGTGCCAGCAGCGTAGGACCTCCGGGAGAGACCCAGTACTTC. Its translation is CASSVGPPGETQYF. J is TRBJ2-5 and V is TRBV9; D not resolved. This CDR3 is built from 14 residues. Trimming took off 0 bases at V and 4 bases at J, with 10 bases between the two ends. In germline, CDR1 is SGDLS, CDR2 YYNGEE. The full variable domain, with the rest looked up from reference TRBV9 and TRBJ2-5, is DSGVTQTPKHLITATGQRVTLRCSPRSGDLSVYWYQQSLDQGLQFLIQYYNGEERAKGNILERFSAQQFPDLHSELNLSSLELGDSALYFCASSVGPPGETQYFGPGTRLLVL.

This clone was seen many times. This chain uses TRBV7-8 with TRBJ2-3, with D possibly matching TRBD1 (6 bases). CDR1 and CDR2 from the germline V gene are SGHVS and FQNEAQ. The CDR3 is 14 residues long. V was cut by 6 bases and J by 3 bases, with 13 bases left in between. The CDR3, as DNA: TGTGCCAGCAGACCAGACAGGTGGACAGATACGCAGTATTTT. Amino acids: CASRPDRWTDTQYF.

This rearrangement joins TRBV7-8 to TRBJ1-1, with 9 bases that match TRBD1. The CDR3 is 12 amino acids. From germline, CDR1 is SGHVS and CDR2 FQNEAQ. The J segment lost 11 bases and the V segment lost 4 bases, leaving 5 bases of the junction unmatched. The CDR3: CASSYTGTGAFF. The CDR3 DNA reads as TGTGCCAGCAGCTACACCGGGACAGGGGCTTTCTTT.

J is TRBJ1-4 and V is TRBV3-1 (or the pseudogene TRBV3-2); 9 nucleotides match TRBD1. This CDR3 has 16 amino acids. V lost 1 base and J lost 6; bases outside the gene matches: 6. CDR1 is LGHDT and CDR2 is YNNKEL in the germline V gene (reference sequence). The CDR3 nucleotides read TGTGCCAGCAGCCAAGGTGTTGGACAGGGGCATGAAAAACTGTTTTTT. The encoded protein is CASSQGVGQGHEKLFF.

The V and J genes are TRBV19 and TRBJ2-7; 9 nucleotides align to TRBD1. The germline CDR1 and CDR2 sequences are LNHDA and SQIVND (reference sequence). The CDR3 sequence is 14 residues long. The junction had 7 bases not matched to a gene; V was cut back by 7 bases and J by 3 bases. In DNA, the CDR3 is TGTGCCAGTACTCCCGGGACAGGGATCTACGAGCAGTACTTC. It translates to CASTPGTGIYEQYF.

In DNA, the CDR3 is TGTGCCAGCAGTGAATTGAACGGGTGGGTAGAGAATTCACCCCTCCACTTT. It codes for CASSELNGWVENSPLHF. The chain joins TRBV25-1 to TRBJ1-6; D is uncertain. CDR3 size: 17 residues. The germline V gene has CDR1 MGHDK and CDR2 SYGVNS. With 1 base removed from V and 7 bases from J, the gap between germline ends came to 17 bases.

CDR3 amino acids: CALLTSSYEQYF. The CDR3 DNA sequence: TGTGCACTTCTGACTAGTTCCTACGAGCAGTACTTC. The J gene is TRBJ2-7, the V gene TRBV27; D possibly corresponds to TRBD2 (6 bases). CDR3 length equals 12 residues. Germline values: CDR1 MNHEY, CDR2 SMNVEV (reference sequence).

This clone appeared once. This sequence joins TRBV11-2 and TRBJ2-1; 14 bases map to TRBD2. The CDR3 totals 17 residues. V lost 5 bases and J lost 7; bases outside the gene matches: 10. The V gene's germline CDR1 is SGHAT and CDR2 FQNNGV. CDR3 coding DNA: TGTGCCAGCAGCCCACGGACTAGCGGGAGGTTGGGTAATGAGCAGTTCTTC. Its protein is CASSPRTSGRLGNEQFF.

The V call is TRBV3-1 (or the pseudogene TRBV3-2), the J call TRBJ2-5, with a possible D match to TRBD1 (5 bases). This CDR3 has 12 residues. V shed 3 bases and J shed 5 bases, with 7 bases lying between them. Germline V gene data show CDR1 as LGHDT and CDR2 as YNNKEL (reference sequence). As DNA, the CDR3 is TGTGCCAGCAGCCACAAGGGGGAGACCCAGTACTTC. Its translation: CASSHKGETQYF.

J is TRBJ2-1 and V is TRBV9, with D perhaps matching TRBD1 (7 bases). The CDR3 totals 15 residues. The ends were cut back, 4 bases at V and 7 bases at J, with 18 bases in the middle. Germline loops: CDR1 SGDLS, CDR2 YYNGEE. The CDR3 DNA reads TGTGCCAGCAGCCCCTGGCCCAGGGGGGATAATGAGCAGTTCTTC. It specifies CASSPWPRGDNEQFF.

The chain carries TRBV6-4 and TRBJ1-4; no reliable D call. Trimming stripped 8 bases from V and 7 bases from J, with 14 bases between. The length of the CDR3 is 13 residues. Per the germline V gene, CDR1 is MRHNA and CDR2 is SNTAGT. This CDR3 is CASRAGEGEKLFF. CDR3 coding DNA: TGTGCCAGCCGAGCGGGAGAGGGTGAAAAACTGTTTTTT.